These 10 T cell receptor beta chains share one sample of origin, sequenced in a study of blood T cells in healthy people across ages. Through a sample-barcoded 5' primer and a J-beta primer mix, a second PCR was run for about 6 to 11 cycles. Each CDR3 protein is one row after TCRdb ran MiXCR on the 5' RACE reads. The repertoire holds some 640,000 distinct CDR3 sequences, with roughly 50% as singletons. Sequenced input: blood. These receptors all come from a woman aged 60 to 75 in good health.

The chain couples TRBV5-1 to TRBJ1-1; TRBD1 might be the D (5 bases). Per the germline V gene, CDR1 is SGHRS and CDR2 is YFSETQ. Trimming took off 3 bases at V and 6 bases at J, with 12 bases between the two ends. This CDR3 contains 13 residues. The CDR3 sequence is CASSWLGGSEAFF. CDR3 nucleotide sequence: TGCGCCAGCAGCTGGCTTGGGGGTTCTGAAGCTTTCTTT.

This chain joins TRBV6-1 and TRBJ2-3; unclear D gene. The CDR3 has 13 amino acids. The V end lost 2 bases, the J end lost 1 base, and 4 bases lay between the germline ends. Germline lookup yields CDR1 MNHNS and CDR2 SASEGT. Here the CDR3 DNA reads TGTGCCAGCAGTGAAAAGGGCACAGATACGCAGTATTTT. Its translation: CASSEKGTDTQYF.

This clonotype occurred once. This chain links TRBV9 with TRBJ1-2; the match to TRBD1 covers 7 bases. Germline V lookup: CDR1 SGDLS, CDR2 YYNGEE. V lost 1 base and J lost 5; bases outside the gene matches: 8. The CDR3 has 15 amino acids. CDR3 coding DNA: TGTGCCAGCAGCGTAAAGGGGGCCTACGGGTATGGCTACACCTTC. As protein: CASSVKGAYGYGYTF.

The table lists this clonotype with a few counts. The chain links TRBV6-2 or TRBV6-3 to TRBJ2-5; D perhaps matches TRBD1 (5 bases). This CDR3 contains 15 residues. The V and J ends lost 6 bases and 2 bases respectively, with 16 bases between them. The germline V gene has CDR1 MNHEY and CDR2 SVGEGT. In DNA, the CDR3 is TGTGCCAGCAGGCCTCGCGGACACCAACAAGAGACCCAGTACTTC. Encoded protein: CASRPRGHQQETQYF.

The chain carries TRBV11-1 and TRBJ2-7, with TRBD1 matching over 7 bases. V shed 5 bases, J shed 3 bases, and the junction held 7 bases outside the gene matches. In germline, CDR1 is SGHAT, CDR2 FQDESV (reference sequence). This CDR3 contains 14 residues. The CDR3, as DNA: TGTGCCAGCAGCGCAGGGGGTAGGGGCTACGAGCAGTACTTC. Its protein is CASSAGGRGYEQYF. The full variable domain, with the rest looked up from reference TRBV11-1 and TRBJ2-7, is EAEVAQSPRYKITEKSQAVAFWCDPISGHATLYWYRQILGQGPELLVQFQDESVVDDSQLPKDRFSAERLKGVDSTLKIQPAELGDSAMYLCASSAGGRGYEQYFGPGTRLTVT.

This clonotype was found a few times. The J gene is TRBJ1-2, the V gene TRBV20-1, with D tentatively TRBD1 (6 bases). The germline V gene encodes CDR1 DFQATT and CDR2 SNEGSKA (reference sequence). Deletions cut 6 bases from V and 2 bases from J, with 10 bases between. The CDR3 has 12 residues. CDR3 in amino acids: CSARGGNYGYTF. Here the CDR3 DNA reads TGCAGTGCCAGGGGCGGAAACTATGGCTACACCTTC.

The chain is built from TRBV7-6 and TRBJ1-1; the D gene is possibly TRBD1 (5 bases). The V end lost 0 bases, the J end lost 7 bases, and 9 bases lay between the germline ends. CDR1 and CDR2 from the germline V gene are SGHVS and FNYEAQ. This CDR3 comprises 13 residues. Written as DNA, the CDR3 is TGTGCCAGCAGCTTAGCCCGGCAGGGTGAAGCTTTCTTT. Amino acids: CASSLARQGEAFF.

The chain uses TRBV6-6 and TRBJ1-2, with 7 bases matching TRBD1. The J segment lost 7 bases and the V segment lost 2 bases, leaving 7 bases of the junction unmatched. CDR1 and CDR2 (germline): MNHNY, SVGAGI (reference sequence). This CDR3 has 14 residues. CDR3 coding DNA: TGTGCCAGCAGTTACCCCTGGCAGGGGGGTGGCTACACCTTC. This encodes CASSYPWQGGGYTF.

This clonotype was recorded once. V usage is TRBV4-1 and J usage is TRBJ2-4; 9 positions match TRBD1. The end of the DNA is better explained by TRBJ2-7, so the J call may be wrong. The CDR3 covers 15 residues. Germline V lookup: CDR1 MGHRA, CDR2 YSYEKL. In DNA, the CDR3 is TGCGCCAGCAGCCAAACCGGACAGGGGCCCGACGAGCAGTACTTC. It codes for CASSQTGQGPDEQYF.

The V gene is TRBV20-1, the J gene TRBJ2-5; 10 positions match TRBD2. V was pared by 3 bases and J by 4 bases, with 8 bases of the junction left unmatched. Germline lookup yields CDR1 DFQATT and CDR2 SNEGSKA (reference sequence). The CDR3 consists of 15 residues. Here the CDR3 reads CSASRVAGGLETQYF. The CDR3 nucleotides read TGCAGTGCTAGTAGGGTAGCGGGAGGATTAGAGACCCAGTACTTC.